The 12 T cell receptor beta chains below were found in one sample sequenced in a study of blood T cell repertoires in COVID-19. Libraries were prepared by immunoSEQ multiplex PCR; TCRdb keeps only in-frame clonotypes and omits some of them. Of about 150,000 clones in the sample, 80% to 90% were seen once. Specimen: peripheral blood. Every receptor here comes from a woman between 45 and 65 years old with acute or convalescent COVID-19.

Here the CDR3 DNA reads TGTGCCAGCTCAGAGGCGGGGGGGGCATACAATGAGCAGTTCTTC. This codes for CASSEAGGAYNEQFF. The chain couples TRBV11-2 to TRBJ2-1; 9 positions match TRBD2. J was trimmed by 4 bases and V by 8 bases; bases with no gene match: 9. The CDR3 is 15 amino acids. The germline V gene has CDR1 SGHAT and CDR2 FQNNGV.

This chain connects TRBV25-1 to TRBJ2-2; D might be TRBD2 (6 bases). Germline V gene sequence: CDR1 MGHDK, CDR2 SYGVNS. The V and J ends lost 2 bases and 9 bases respectively, with 13 bases between them. This CDR3 is built from 14 residues. The CDR3 coding sequence is TGTGCCAGCAGTGAACGCTGGGGCGGGAGGGAGCTGTTTTTT. The encoded protein is CASSERWGGRELFF.

The chain employs TRBV2 and TRBJ2-7; 7 nucleotides align to TRBD1. The CDR3 has 15 amino acids. The V gene's germline CDR1 is SNHLY and CDR2 FYNNEI. V lost 5 bases and J lost 3; bases outside the gene matches: 10. The CDR3 region is CASSSGGDRSYEQYF. DNA of the CDR3: TGTGCCAGCAGTTCAGGGGGTGACAGGAGCTACGAGCAGTACTTC.

J is TRBJ1-5 and V is TRBV21-1; the table's D call, TRBD1, has no DNA check behind it. TRBV21-1 is marked as a pseudogene. The length of the CDR3 is 19 residues. The CDR3, as DNA: TGTGCCAGCAGCAAAGGTCCCGAAGCGACAGGGGGGAGCAATCAGCCCCAGCATTTT. The encoded protein is CASSKGPEATGGSNQPQHF.

The V call is TRBV15, the J call TRBJ1-4; D unresolved. CDR1 is LNHNV and CDR2 is YYDKDF in the germline V gene (reference sequence). The CDR3 spans 16 residues. The ends were cut back, 1 base at V and 0 bases at J, with 9 bases in the middle. The CDR3 coding sequence is TGTGCCACCAGCAGAGGCCAGTCTGCAACTAATGAAAAACTGTTTTTT. Its protein product is CATSRGQSATNEKLFF.

J is TRBJ1-2 and V is TRBV27; D not certain. V was shortened by 3 bases and J by 2 bases, with 13 bases between the two germline ends. Germline assignment: CDR1 MNHEY and CDR2 SMNVEV (reference sequence). The CDR3 length is 15 residues. CDR3 nucleotide sequence: TGTGCCAGCAGTTTCTATGCAGGCACAAACTATGGCTACACCTTC. Protein product: CASSFYAGTNYGYTF.

The chain couples TRBV18 to TRBJ2-7; tentative D call: TRBD1 (6 bases). From germline, CDR1 is KGHSH and CDR2 LQKENI. Trimming took 2 bases from V and 6 from J, leaving 17 bases between them. The length of the CDR3 is 15 residues. CDR3 protein: CASSPGWDTSGEQYF. The CDR3 DNA sequence: TGTGCCAGCTCACCAGGTTGGGACACCTCGGGCGAGCAGTACTTC.

A single count supports this clone. V and J are TRBV11-1 and TRBJ2-5, with D possibly being TRBD2 (6 bases). V lost 3 bases to trimming and J lost 2 bases, with 10 bases between them. Germline V CDR1 and CDR2: SGHAT, FQDESV (reference sequence). The CDR3 spans 14 residues. CDR3: CASSLAGLQETQYF. CDR3 DNA sequence: TGTGCCAGCAGCTTGGCGGGGCTTCAAGAGACCCAGTACTTC.

The chain links TRBV9 to TRBJ2-1; 9 nucleotides align to TRBD1. In germline, CDR1 is SGDLS, CDR2 YYNGEE. With 3 bases clipped from V and 3 bases from J, the junction kept 4 bases outside the gene matches. The CDR3 sequence is 15 residues long. CDR3 residues: CASSGGQGSYNEQFF. Written as DNA, the CDR3 is TGTGCCAGCAGCGGAGGACAGGGGAGCTACAATGAGCAGTTCTTC.

The CDR3, as DNA: TGTGCCAGCTCACCCTCCCTGACCGGGACAGGGAACGATGAGCAGTTCTTC. It translates to CASSPSLTGTGNDEQFF. J is TRBJ2-1 and V is TRBV18; 9 bases match TRBD1. CDR1 and CDR2 (germline): KGHSH, LQKENI. With 3 bases clipped from V and 8 bases from J, the junction kept 14 bases outside the gene matches. The length of the CDR3 is 17 residues.

This chain connects TRBV19 to TRBJ2-1; 10 nucleotides line up with TRBD2. Looked up from germline, CDR1 is LNHDA and CDR2 is SQIVND (reference sequence). Trimming took 4 bases from V and 5 from J; bases not matched to a gene: 5. The CDR3 totals 15 residues. In nucleotides, the CDR3 is TGTGCCAGTAGTAGGACTAGCGGTCAGAACAATGAGCAGTTCTTC. Encoded protein: CASSRTSGQNNEQFF.

The rearrangement links TRBV2 to TRBJ2-7, with TRBD1 matching over 7 bases. Trimming cost V 5 bases and J 2 bases; bases outside gene matches: 9. The CDR3 runs to 15 residues. Germline assignment: CDR1 SNHLY and CDR2 FYNNEI. CDR3 DNA: TGTGCCAGCAGTCTAGGGGGCGGCTTCACCTACGAGCAGTACTTC. It specifies CASSLGGGFTYEQYF.